A selection of T cell receptor beta chains follows, all from one sample in a study of sequential checkpoint blockade in melanoma. The protocol was immunoSEQ multiplex PCR, while the TCRdb copy is restricted to in-frame clones and leaves out a portion. The table records about 20,000 clones, 55% to 75% of them present only once. This sample comprised CD8+ T cells sorted from blood (inferred from file names), obtained from a patient given nivolumab and ipilimumab in sequence. The receptors here all came from a human donor with melanoma. Both conserved end residues are part of each CDR3. The D gene is left open where the match is weak. Some rows mark clone size as missing; the rest say once, few, many or name a class of expanded clone.

NA	NA	TRBV13	TRBJ2-1	TGTGCCAGCAGCCCCAGCGAAGCAGGGTCTGAGCAGTTCTTC	CASSPSEAGSEQFF
NA	NA	TRBV19	TRBJ1-2	TGTGCCAGTAGTTTCCCCCGGGAGGACGGCTACACCTTC	CASSFPREDGYTF
NA	NA	TRBV19	TRBJ2-7	TGTGCCAGTAGTATAGACGGGATTTACGAGCAGTACTTC	CASSIDGIYEQYF
NA	TRBD1	TRBV27	TRBJ1-2	TGTGCCAGCGGGGGCGGAGGGGGCTTCTATGGCTACACCTTC	CASGGGGGFYGYTF
NA	NA	TRBV19	TRBJ2-7	TGTGCCAGTAGTATAGGAGCAGGGGAAAACTACGAGCAGTACTTC	CASSIGAGENYEQYF
NA	TRBD1	TRBV7-9	TRBJ1-3	TGTGCCAGCAGTTTGACAGGGGGCGCTTGGGGAAACACCATATATTTT	CASSLTGGAWGNTIYF
once	NA	TRBV10-1	TRBJ2-7	TGCGCCAGCAGCGCCAGGGGAGACTACGAGCAGTACTTC	CASSARGDYEQYF
NA	TRBD1	TRBV7-9	TRBJ1-4	TGTGCCAGCAGGACAGGGAGTGACGAAAAACTGTTTTTT	CASRTGSDEKLFF
NA	NA	TRBV5-4	TRBJ2-7	TGTGCCAGCAGCTTGAGGGACACCCCCTACGAGCAGTACTTC	CASSLRDTPYEQYF
NA	TRBD1	TRBV5-4	TRBJ1-2	TGTGCCAGCAGCTCGAGAGGGACAGCCTATGGCTACACCTTC	CASSSRGTAYGYTF
few	NA	TRBV5-4	TRBJ1-3	TGTGCCAGCAGCTTAGGGCCGGACCCGGGGACCATATATTTT	CASSLGPDPGTIYF
NA	TRBD2	TRBV27	TRBJ2-7	TGTGCCAGCAGTCCCTGGGAGGGAAGGGAAGCCTACGAGCAGTACTTC	CASSPWEGREAYEQYF
NA	TRBD1	TRBV11-2	TRBJ1-2	TGTGCCAGCAGCTTAGAAACGACAGGGTATCCCTATGGCTACACCTTC	CASSLETTGYPYGYTF
NA	NA	TRBV10-3	TRBJ2-5	TGTGCCATCAGTGAGGGTTTGACTGAAGAGACCCAGTACTTC	CAISEGLTEETQYF
large	NA	TRBV4-1	TRBJ1-2	TGCGCCAGCAGCCCAAGAACCACCGGGACTGTCTATGGCTACACCTTC	CASSPRTTGTVYGYTF
NA	NA	TRBV5-6	TRBJ1-3	TGTGCCAGCAGCTTGTCCCACAGGGCCACAACAGACTCTGGAAACACCATATATTTT	CASSLSHRATTDSGNTIYF
NA	NA	TRBV11-2	TRBJ2-7	TGTGCCAGCAGCTTTAGTGGGGACATCGGCGAGCAGTACTTC	CASSFSGDIGEQYF
few	NA	TRBV6-5	TRBJ1-4	TGTGCCAGCAGTTTTTCAGGGGATAGTGGTAATGAAAAACTGTTTTTT	CASSFSGDSGNEKLFF
NA	NA	TRBV21-1	TRBJ2-7	TGTGCCAGCAGCAAAGAGGCAGGGCACCACTCCTACGAGCAGTACTTC	CASSKEAGHHSYEQYF
NA	NA	TRBV5-1	TRBJ1-5	TGCGCCAGCAGCGCCGGGGAATCGATCAATCAGCCCCAGCATTTT	CASSAGESINQPQHF
once	TRBD1	TRBV4-1	TRBJ1-5	TGCGCCAGCAGCCAAGAAATCGGGCAGGGGGCGATAAGTCAGCCCCAGCATTTT	CASSQEIGQGAISQPQHF
NA	NA	TRBV4-1	TRBJ2-7	TGCGCCAGCAGCCCAAGGGACTTTGGGTACGAGCAGTACTTC	CASSPRDFGYEQYF
NA	TRBD2	TRBV6-1	TRBJ2-7	TGTGCCAGCGCCACTAGCGGATCCTACGAGCAGTACTTC	CASATSGSYEQYF
NA	NA	TRBV4-2	TRBJ1-4	TGTGCCAGCAGCCAAGATCAGGGAACTAATGAAAAACTGTTTTTT	CASSQDQGTNEKLFF
NA	TRBD2	TRBV11-3	TRBJ2-7	TGTGCCAGCAGCTTAGATCCGAGTGGACTAGCGGGTGAGGAGCAGTACTTC	CASSLDPSGLAGEEQYF
NA	TRBD1	TRBV14	TRBJ2-7	TGTGCCAGCAGCCCACTACAGGGGGCCGCTAAGTACGAGCAGTACTTC	CASSPLQGAAKYEQYF
NA	NA	TRBV19	TRBJ1-6	TGTGCCTCCGACAGTGCTAATTCACCCCTCCACTTT	CASDSANSPLHF
NA	NA	TRBV30	TRBJ1-5	TGTGCCTGGAGTGACCCCCGGACACTTAGCAATCAGCCCCAGCATTTT	CAWSDPRTLSNQPQHF
few	TRBD1	TRBV9	TRBJ1-4	TGTGCCAGCAGCGTAGCGGGGACAGCCCGTAATGAAAAACTGTTTTTT	CASSVAGTARNEKLFF
NA	TRBD1	TRBV5-4	TRBJ1-2	TGTGCCAGCAGCGCCTCATGGGACAGGGGATACTATGGCTACACCTTC	CASSASWDRGYYGYTF
NA	TRBD1	TRBV9	TRBJ1-1	TGTGCCAGCAGCCCCTGGACAGGCACTGAAGCTTTCTTT	CASSPWTGTEAFF
few	TRBD1	TRBV7-8	TRBJ2-7	TGTGCCAGCAGCTTGGGACAGTTATACGAGCAGTACTTC	CASSLGQLYEQYF
NA	NA	TRBV7-9	TRBJ1-5	TGTGCCAGCAGCTTATGGGGGGAAAGCAATCAGCCCCAGCATTTT	CASSLWGESNQPQHF
NA	TRBD1	TRBV7-9	TRBJ2-2	TGTGCCAGCAGCTTAGATCGGCCGGGACAGGGCATCTGGGAGCTGTTTTTT	CASSLDRPGQGIWELFF
NA	NA	TRBV4-1	TRBJ2-1	TGCGCCAGCAGCCAAGTTGCGGGGGCCCGCTCCTACAATGAGCAGTTCTTC	CASSQVAGARSYNEQFF
NA	TRBD1	TRBV9	TRBJ1-1	TGTGCCAGCAGCGAGGGACAGGGGATGAACACTGAAGCTTTCTTT	CASSEGQGMNTEAFF